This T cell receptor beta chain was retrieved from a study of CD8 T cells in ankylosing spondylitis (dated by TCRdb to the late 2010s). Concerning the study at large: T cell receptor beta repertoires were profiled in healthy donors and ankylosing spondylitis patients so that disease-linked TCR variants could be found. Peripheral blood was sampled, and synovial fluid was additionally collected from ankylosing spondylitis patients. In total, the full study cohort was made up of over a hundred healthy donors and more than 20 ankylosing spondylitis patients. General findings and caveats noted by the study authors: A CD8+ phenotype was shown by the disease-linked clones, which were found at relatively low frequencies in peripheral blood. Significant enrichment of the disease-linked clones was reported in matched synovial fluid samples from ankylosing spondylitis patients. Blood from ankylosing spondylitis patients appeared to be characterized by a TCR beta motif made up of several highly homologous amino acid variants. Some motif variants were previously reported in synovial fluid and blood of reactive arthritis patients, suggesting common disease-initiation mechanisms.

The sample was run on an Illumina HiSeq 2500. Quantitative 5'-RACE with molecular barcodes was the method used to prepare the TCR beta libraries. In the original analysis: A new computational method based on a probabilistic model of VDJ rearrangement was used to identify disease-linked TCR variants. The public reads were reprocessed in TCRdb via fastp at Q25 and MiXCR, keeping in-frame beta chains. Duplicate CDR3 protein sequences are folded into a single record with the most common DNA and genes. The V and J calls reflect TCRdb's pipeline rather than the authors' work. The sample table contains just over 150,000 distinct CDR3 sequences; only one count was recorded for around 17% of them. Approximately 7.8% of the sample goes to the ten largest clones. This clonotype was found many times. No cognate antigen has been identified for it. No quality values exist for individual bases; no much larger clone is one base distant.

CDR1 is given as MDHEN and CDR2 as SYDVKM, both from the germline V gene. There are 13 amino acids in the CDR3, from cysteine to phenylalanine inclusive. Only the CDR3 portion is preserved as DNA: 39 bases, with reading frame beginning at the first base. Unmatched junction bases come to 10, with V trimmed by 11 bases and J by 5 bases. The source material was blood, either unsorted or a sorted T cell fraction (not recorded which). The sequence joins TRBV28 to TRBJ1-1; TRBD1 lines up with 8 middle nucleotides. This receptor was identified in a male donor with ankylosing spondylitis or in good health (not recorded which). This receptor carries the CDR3 CAYRDRRWTEAFF. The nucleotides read TGTGCCTACCGGGACAGGCGGTGGACTGAAGCTTTCTTT.